A selection of T cell receptor beta chains follows, all from one sample in a study of blood T cell repertoires in COVID-19. Measured with immunoSEQ multiplex PCR; TCRdb has only the in-frame clones, and not every one. The profile shows over 90,000 clones, approximately 80% of them singletons. The sequencing input was peripheral blood. Every receptor here comes from a man in his sixties with active or convalescent COVID-19. Both conserved end residues are trimmed from each CDR3. Each record gives: V gene, J gene, D gene, CDR3 protein. The D gene is left open where the match is weak.

v_gene: TRBV5-1
j_gene: TRBJ2-7
d_gene: .
CDR3aa: ASSHGGYEQY

v_gene: TRBV6-5
j_gene: TRBJ2-5
d_gene: TRBD1
CDR3aa: ASTRGQGTQY

v_gene: TRBV24-1
j_gene: TRBJ1-4
d_gene: TRBD1
CDR3aa: ATSDPGTEGEKLF

v_gene: TRBV7-2
j_gene: TRBJ1-2
d_gene: TRBD1
CDR3aa: ASSGQVSAEGYT

v_gene: TRBV5-8
j_gene: TRBJ2-1
d_gene: .
CDR3aa: ASSLDRAREQF

v_gene: TRBV20-1
j_gene: TRBJ2-7
d_gene: .
CDR3aa: SASPTYEQY

v_gene: TRBV30
j_gene: TRBJ2-3
d_gene: TRBD2
CDR3aa: AWSFSGSRLDTQY

v_gene: TRBV27
j_gene: TRBJ1-1
d_gene: TRBD1
CDR3aa: ASSRHRGQTEAF

v_gene: TRBV24-1
j_gene: TRBJ1-4
d_gene: .
CDR3aa: ATSSGLNEKLF

v_gene: TRBV11-2
j_gene: TRBJ2-5
d_gene: .
CDR3aa: ASSSARAGTQY